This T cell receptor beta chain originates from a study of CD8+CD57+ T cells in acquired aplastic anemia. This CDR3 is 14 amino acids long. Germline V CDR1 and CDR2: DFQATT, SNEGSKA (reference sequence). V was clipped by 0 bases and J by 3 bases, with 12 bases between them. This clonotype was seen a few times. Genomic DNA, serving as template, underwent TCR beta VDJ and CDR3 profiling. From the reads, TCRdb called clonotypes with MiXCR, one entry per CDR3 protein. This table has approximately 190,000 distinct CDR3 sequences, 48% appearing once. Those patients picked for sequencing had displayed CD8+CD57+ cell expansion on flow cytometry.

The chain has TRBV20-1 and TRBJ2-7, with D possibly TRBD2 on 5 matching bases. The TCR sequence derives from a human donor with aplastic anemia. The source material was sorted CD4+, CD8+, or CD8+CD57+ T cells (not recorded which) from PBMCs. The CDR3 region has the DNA TGCAGTGCTAGAGATCCGCCTAGCTTCTACGAGCAGTACTTC. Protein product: CSARDPPSFYEQYF.